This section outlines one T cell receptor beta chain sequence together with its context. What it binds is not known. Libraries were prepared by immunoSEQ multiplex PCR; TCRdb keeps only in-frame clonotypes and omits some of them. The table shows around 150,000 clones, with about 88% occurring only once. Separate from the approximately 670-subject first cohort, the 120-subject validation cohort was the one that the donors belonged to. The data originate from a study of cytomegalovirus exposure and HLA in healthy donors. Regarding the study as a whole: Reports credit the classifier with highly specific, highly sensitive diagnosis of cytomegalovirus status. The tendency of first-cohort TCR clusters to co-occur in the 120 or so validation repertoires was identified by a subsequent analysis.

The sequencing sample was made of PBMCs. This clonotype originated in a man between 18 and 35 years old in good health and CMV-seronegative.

This CDR3 is CASSQSTINGQGMKSNQPQHF. CDR3 sequence (DNA): TGCGCCAGCAGTCAATCGACTATTAATGGACAGGGGATGAAAAGCAATCAGCCCCAGCATTTT. The rearrangement uses TRBV23-1 and TRBJ1-5, with TRBD1 matching over 9 bases. TRBV23-1 is recorded as an ORF, its role being uncertain. This CDR3 spans 21 amino acids. The J segment lost 1 base and the V segment lost 0 bases, leaving 16 bases of the junction unmatched.